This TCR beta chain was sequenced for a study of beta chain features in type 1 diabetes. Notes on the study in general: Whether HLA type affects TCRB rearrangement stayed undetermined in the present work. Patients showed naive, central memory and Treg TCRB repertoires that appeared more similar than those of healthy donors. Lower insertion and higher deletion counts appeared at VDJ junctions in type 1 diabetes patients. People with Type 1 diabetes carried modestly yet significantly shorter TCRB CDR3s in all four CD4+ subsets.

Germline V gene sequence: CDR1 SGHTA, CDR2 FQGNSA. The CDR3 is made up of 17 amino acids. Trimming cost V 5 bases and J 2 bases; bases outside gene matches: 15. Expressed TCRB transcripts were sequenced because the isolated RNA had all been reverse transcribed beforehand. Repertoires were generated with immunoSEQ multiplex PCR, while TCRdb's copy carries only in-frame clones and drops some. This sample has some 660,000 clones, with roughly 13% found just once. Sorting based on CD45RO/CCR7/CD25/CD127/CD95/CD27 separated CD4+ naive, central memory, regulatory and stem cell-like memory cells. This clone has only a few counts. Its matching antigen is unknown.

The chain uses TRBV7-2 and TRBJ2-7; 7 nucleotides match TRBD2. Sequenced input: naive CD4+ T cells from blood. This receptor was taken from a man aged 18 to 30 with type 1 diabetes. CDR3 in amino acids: CASSAPRWGGSPYEQYF. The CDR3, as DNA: TGTGCCAGCAGCGCCCCGCGTTGGGGGGGGTCACCCTACGAGCAGTACTTC.